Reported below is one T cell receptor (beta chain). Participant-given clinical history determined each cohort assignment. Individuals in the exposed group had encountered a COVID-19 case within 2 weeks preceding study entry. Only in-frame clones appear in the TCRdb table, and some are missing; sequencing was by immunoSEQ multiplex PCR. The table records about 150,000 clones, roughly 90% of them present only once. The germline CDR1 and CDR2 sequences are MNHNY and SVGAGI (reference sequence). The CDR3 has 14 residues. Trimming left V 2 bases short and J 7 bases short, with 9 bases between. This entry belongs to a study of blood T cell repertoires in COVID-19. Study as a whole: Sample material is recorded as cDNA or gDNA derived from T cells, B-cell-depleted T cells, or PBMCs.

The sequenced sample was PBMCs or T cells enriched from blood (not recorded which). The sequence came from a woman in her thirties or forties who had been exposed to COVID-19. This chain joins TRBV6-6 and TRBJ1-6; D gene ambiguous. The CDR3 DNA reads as TGTGCCAGCAGTTACGTGGGAGAAAATTCACCCCTCCACTTT. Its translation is CASSYVGENSPLHF.